Sequencing of this T cell receptor (beta chain) was carried out in a study of blood T cell repertoires in COVID-19. Study-level information: Spain, Italy and the United States supplied samples that represented acute and convalescent COVID-19. Nucleic acid was either cDNA or gDNA, and it came from T cells, B-cell-depleted T cells, or PBMCs.

The authors' processing: The assay estimated nucleated cells by amplifying reference gene primers. Libraries were prepared by immunoSEQ multiplex PCR; TCRdb keeps only in-frame clonotypes and omits some of them. V and J calls and clone size come straight from that table; D and trimming were deduced from the DNA. Among about 91,000 clones listed, 85% to 90% were seen once. The sequence came from a woman aged 70-85 years with acute or convalescent COVID-19. Material for sequencing was peripheral blood.

CDR3 in DNA: TGTGCCAGCAGCCGGTCGCCGGGACTCTACCACTACGAGCAGTACTTC. Protein sequence: CASSRSPGLYHYEQYF. The chain links TRBV27 to TRBJ2-7, with a weak D call TRBD2 (6 bases). Germline V gene lookup returns CDR1 MNHEY and CDR2 SMNVEV (reference sequence). Trimming took off 6 bases at V and 3 bases at J, with 21 bases between the two ends. There are 16 residues in the CDR3.